The TCR beta chain under discussion was sequenced for a study of chemoradiotherapy in HPV16-positive cancers (dated by TCRdb to 2021 to 2024). About the full investigation: Functional T-cell assays on cells from a couple of HPV16-positive patients defined candidate HPV-specific T-cell clones and common TCR motifs. The study set out to ask whether T-cell immunity against the HPV oncoproteins E6 and E7 changes over the course of chemoradiotherapy and whether that immunity affects survival. The candidate HPV-specific TCRs and motifs were then tracked in TCR repertoires from around 86 patients with HPV-related cancers. Study-wide conclusions, independent of this receptor: Among HPV16-positive patients, expansion of HPV-responsive T cells during chemoradiotherapy was associated with better recurrence-free survival. The survival association was reported for HPV16-positive patients, and the functional definition of HPV-specific T cells was derived from only a couple of HPV16-positive patients. Expansion of candidate HPV-specific clones and E7-related TCR motifs was observed in the tumor microenvironment during treatment, whereas no such expansion was observed for non-HPV-specific T cells.

Repertoires were sampled repeatedly over the course of chemoradiotherapy so that clonal expansion in the tumor microenvironment could be followed. Library method: the immunoSEQ multiplex PCR assay. TCRdb took over this immuneACCESS table, retaining in-frame rearrangements with V and J assigned. Such tables are incomplete; in checked studies, under half of the missing clones stem from an unresolved V gene, and the remainder is unexplained. The sample has about 22,000 clones on record, 73% of them singletons. Clones ranked in the top ten supply roughly 2.6% of the sample. On this clone itself: The target of this receptor is not known. The input lacks base qualities; no much larger clone sits a single base away.

Sequences MRHNA (CDR1) and SNTAGT (CDR2) are obtained from the germline V gene. The CDR3 covers 14 residues, taking in both the cysteine and the phenylalanine. Of the read, only the CDR3 DNA is kept; its 42 bases are in frame from base 1. Trimming costs V 5 bases and J 3 bases, and their ends lie 10 bases apart. The sequence derives from a human donor with HPV-associated anogenital cancer. The material was obtained from a patient who underwent chemoradiotherapy. The V and J segments used are TRBV6-4 and TRBJ2-2; confidence is insufficient to name the D gene. This receptor has the CDR3 CASSLQSDTGELFF. The DNA sequence is as follows: TGTGCCAGCAGTCTCCAGAGCGACACCGGGGAGCTGTTTTTT.